This entry lists 22 T cell receptor beta chains sequenced from one sample in a study of blood T cell repertoires in COVID-19. Using immunoSEQ multiplex PCR, the repertoire was profiled, and TCRdb retains in-frame clones only, with some absent. The sample has about 97,000 clones; 70% to 85% are singletons. Input material: peripheral blood. The receptors originated from a man aged 65 to 79 with acute or convalescent COVID-19.

V usage is TRBV10-3 and J usage is TRBJ2-1; 7 bases map to TRBD2. This CDR3 has 14 residues. Germline CDR1 and CDR2: ENHRY and SYGVKD. Unmatched junction bases numbered 14, after V lost 11 bases and J lost 7 bases. CDR3 nucleotide sequence: TGTGCCTCGACCCCCGGTGCAGCGGGAAATGAGCAGTTCTTC. It yields the protein CASTPGAAGNEQFF.

The chain joins TRBV19 to TRBJ2-1; D is perhaps TRBD1 (5 bases). Germline loops: CDR1 LNHDA, CDR2 SQIVND (reference sequence). V lost 3 bases and J lost 5, with 8 bases in between. The CDR3 is made up of 13 amino acids. CDR3 DNA: TGTGCCAGTAGTATCCGGACAAACAATGAGCAGTTCTTC. Amino acid sequence: CASSIRTNNEQFF.

CDR3 residues: CASSESGQGFYEAFF. CDR3 in DNA: TGTGCCAGCAGTGAAAGCGGACAGGGGTTTTATGAAGCTTTCTTT. This chain joins TRBV6-1 and TRBJ1-1; TRBD1 matches 9 bases. The junction had 8 bases not matched to a gene; V was cut back by 2 bases and J by 7 bases. The CDR3 runs 15 residues. Per germline, CDR1 MNHNS and CDR2 SASEGT.

The V call is TRBV19, the J call TRBJ2-1; D unresolved. The CDR3 extends over 13 amino acids. V lost 0 bases and J lost 6, with 6 bases in between. Germline CDR1 and CDR2: LNHDA and SQIVND (reference sequence). In DNA form, the CDR3 reads TGTGCCAGTAGTATAGAATATCTCAATGAGCAGTTCTTC. Its translation: CASSIEYLNEQFF.

The rearrangement links TRBV19 to TRBJ1-1; perhaps TRBD1 as D (5 bases). Germline values: CDR1 LNHDA, CDR2 SQIVND (reference sequence). This CDR3 has 13 amino acids. Between the trimmed V and J ends, which lost 0 bases and 4 bases, there was a span of 6 bases. CDR3 sequence: CASSIDRATEAFF. CDR3 nucleotide sequence: TGTGCCAGTAGTATAGACAGGGCCACTGAAGCTTTCTTT.

The chain employs TRBV28 and TRBJ1-2, with a tentative D call TRBD1 (5 bases). Deletions cut 3 bases from V and 0 bases from J, with 17 bases between. Germline assignment: CDR1 MDHEN and CDR2 SYDVKM. The CDR3 is 17 amino acids. The CDR3 spells CASSFWGAGGANYGYTF. In nucleotides, the CDR3 is TGTGCCAGCAGTTTCTGGGGCGCAGGAGGGGCTAACTATGGCTACACCTTC.

The rearrangement joins TRBV3-1 (or the pseudogene TRBV3-2) to TRBJ1-6; D is unclear. Germline lookup yields CDR1 LGHDT and CDR2 YNNKEL (reference sequence). The CDR3 is made up of 14 amino acids. V was cut by 2 bases and J by 7 bases, with 9 bases left in between. The CDR3 region has the DNA TGTGCCAGCAGCCAATTCGGTGAGAATTCACCCCTCCACTTT. Translation gives CASSQFGENSPLHF.

The rearrangement joins TRBV11-2 to TRBJ2-3; no definite D call. The CDR3 covers 13 residues. The ends were cut back, 6 bases at V and 5 bases at J, with 12 bases in the middle. Germline CDR1 and CDR2: SGHAT and FQNNGV. CDR3 sequence (DNA): TGTGCCAGCAGTCACTCACCTCAAGATACGCAGTATTTT. Its translation is CASSHSPQDTQYF. The full variable domain, its missing parts supplied by reference TRBV11-2 and TRBJ2-3, is EAGVAQSPRYKIIEKRQSVAFWCNPISGHATLYWYQQILGQGPKLLIQFQNNGVVDDSQLPKDRFSAERLKGVDSTLKIQPAKLEDSAVYLCASSHSPQDTQYFGPGTRLTVL.

The CDR3 DNA reads as TGTGCCAGCAAGAAAGGGCGGGACAATGAGCAGTTCTTC. It is translated as CASKKGRDNEQFF. The chain combines TRBV7-2 with TRBJ2-1, with D tentatively TRBD2 (5 bases). There are 13 residues in the CDR3. From germline, CDR1 is SGHTA and CDR2 FQGNSA. Trimming left V 7 bases short and J 5 bases short, with 12 bases between.

This rearrangement joins TRBV5-1 to TRBJ2-1; perhaps TRBD1 as D (6 bases). CDR3 length: 16 residues. Trimming removed 6 bases at V and 2 bases at J, with 18 bases between. The germline CDR1 and CDR2 sequences are SGHRS and YFSETQ. The CDR3, as DNA: TGCGCCAGCACTCTACTTCCACAGGGAACCTACAATGAGCAGTTCTTC. This codes for CASTLLPQGTYNEQFF.

The genes are TRBV18 and TRBJ1-1, with D hard to call. The CDR3 spans 17 residues. V lost 3 bases and J 0 bases, leaving 17 bases between the germline ends. Germline V CDR1 and CDR2: KGHSH, LQKENI. CDR3 nucleotides: TGTGCCAGCTCACCCGCGTCCGGTAGAGGATTGAACACTGAAGCTTTCTTT. Translated: CASSPASGRGLNTEAFF.

This clone was seen a single time. The chain is built from TRBV7-3 and TRBJ2-2; TRBD1 might be the D (5 bases). This CDR3 has 13 amino acids. CDR1 is SGHTA and CDR2 is FQGTGA in the germline V gene. V lost 5 bases and J lost 6, with 10 bases in between. CDR3: CASSDQGPGELFF. The CDR3 coding sequence is TGTGCCAGCAGCGACCAGGGCCCCGGGGAGCTGTTTTTT.

This clone has just a few counts. This chain links TRBV20-1 with TRBJ1-1, with D hard to call. Germline CDR1 is DFQATT and CDR2 is SNEGSKA (reference sequence). V was trimmed by 7 bases and J by 5 bases, leaving 11 bases between them. The CDR3 loop spans 11 amino acids. The CDR3 loop reads CSGYEETEAFF. The CDR3, as DNA: TGCAGTGGGTATGAGGAGACTGAAGCTTTCTTT.

The chain links TRBV5-6 to TRBJ1-2, with 9 bases that match TRBD1. This CDR3 comprises 15 residues. Germline V gene data show CDR1 as SGHDT and CDR2 as YYEEEE. V lost 3 bases and J lost 8; bases outside the gene matches: 11. CDR3 loop: CASSSFGDRALGYTF. For the CDR3, the DNA is TGTGCCAGCAGCTCATTCGGGGACAGGGCTTTAGGCTACACCTTC.

The chain is built from TRBV7-2 and TRBJ2-2; 8 positions agree with TRBD2. J gave up 2 bases and V 6 bases, and 5 bases lay outside the gene matches. Germline V gene data show CDR1 as SGHTA and CDR2 as FQGNSA. The CDR3 extends over 15 amino acids. CDR3 coding DNA: TGTGCCAGCAGGCGGGGGGTCCTTAACACCGGGGAGCTGTTTTTT. This encodes CASRRGVLNTGELFF.

This chain links TRBV7-2 with TRBJ1-6; D uncertain. Germline V gene data show CDR1 as SGHTA and CDR2 as FQGNSA. The ends were cut back, 1 base at V and 0 bases at J, with 10 bases in the middle. CDR3 length: 17 residues. CDR3 sequence reads: CASSLGAGGSYNSPLHF. CDR3 DNA sequence: TGTGCCAGCAGCTTAGGGGCGGGAGGCTCCTATAATTCACCCCTCCACTTT. The full variable domain, completed using reference TRBV7-2 and TRBJ1-6, is GAGVSQSPSNKVTEKGKDVELRCDPISGHTALYWYRQSLGQGLEFLIYFQGNSAPDKSGLPSDRFSAERTGGSVSTLTIQRTQQEDSAVYLCASSLGAGGSYNSPLHFGNGTRLTVT.

This clone was seen just once. The V and J genes are TRBV7-2 and TRBJ2-1; possible D gene TRBD1, 6 bases. The CDR3 consists of 13 residues. V was shortened by 3 bases and J by 7 bases, with 10 bases between the two germline ends. CDR1 and CDR2 (germline): SGHTA, FQGNSA. The CDR3 sequence is CASSLAGVNEQFF. The CDR3 region has the DNA TGTGCCAGCAGCTTGGCAGGGGTTAATGAGCAGTTCTTC. Full variable domain (rest looked up from reference TRBV7-2 and TRBJ2-1): GAGVSQSPSNKVTEKGKDVELRCDPISGHTALYWYRQSLGQGLEFLIYFQGNSAPDKSGLPSDRFSAERTGGSVSTLTIQRTQQEDSAVYLCASSLAGVNEQFFGPGTRLTVL.

V usage is TRBV28 and J usage is TRBJ2-7; 10 nucleotides align to TRBD2. This CDR3 region has 15 residues. CDR1 and CDR2 from the germline V gene are MDHEN and SYDVKM. V was clipped by 5 bases and J by 4 bases; unmatched bases: 8. This chain's CDR3 is CASSLSSGSYYEQYF. The CDR3 DNA reads TGTGCCAGCAGTCTCTCTAGCGGGAGTTATTACGAGCAGTACTTC. Together with reference TRBV28 and TRBJ2-7, the CDR3 gives the full variable domain: DVKVTQSSRYLVKRTGEKVFLECVQDMDHENMFWYRQDPGLGLRLIYFSYDVKMKEKGDIPEGYSVSREKKERFSLILESASTNQTSMYLCASSLSSGSYYEQYFGPGTRLTVT.

This clone came up a few times. The V gene is TRBV5-6, the J gene TRBJ1-5; D is ambiguous. This CDR3 is built from 12 residues. The V gene lost 4 bases and the J gene lost 4 bases, with 6 bases spanning the gap. CDR1 is SGHDT, CDR2 YYEEEE, per germline. The CDR3 region has the DNA TGTGCCAGCAGCCTTCCTAATCAGCCCCAGCATTTT. Its translation: CASSLPNQPQHF.

The chain recombines TRBV14 with TRBJ2-1; 8 nucleotides match TRBD2. The V gene end was trimmed by 1 base and the J gene end by 1 base; junction bases not matched to a gene: 9. Per the germline V gene, CDR1 is SGHDN and CDR2 is FVKESK. The CDR3 sequence is 18 residues long. The CDR3 nucleotides are TGTGCCAGCAGCCAAGGACTATGGCAGCGGGGGTCCTACAATGAGCAGTTCTTC. Translating it yields CASSQGLWQRGSYNEQFF. Together with reference TRBV14 and TRBJ2-1, the CDR3 gives the full variable domain: EAGVTQFPSHSVIEKGQTVTLRCDPISGHDNLYWYRRVMGKEIKFLLHFVKESKQDESGMPNNRFLAERTGGTYSTLKVQPAELEDSGVYFCASSQGLWQRGSYNEQFFGPGTRLTVL.

This rearrangement joins TRBV9 to TRBJ1-4; 9 nucleotides agree with TRBD1. CDR1 SGDLS and CDR2 YYNGEE come from the germline V gene. The junction had 3 bases not matched to a gene; V was cut back by 2 bases and J by 7 bases. CDR3 length: 14 amino acids. CDR3 nucleotides: TGTGCCAGCAGCGTGGGACAGGGAAGTGAAAAACTGTTTTTT. This encodes CASSVGQGSEKLFF.

The rearrangement links TRBV2 to TRBJ1-1; no reliable D call. The CDR3 consists of 12 residues. Germline V gene lookup returns CDR1 SNHLY and CDR2 FYNNEI. With 9 bases removed from V and 0 bases from J, the gap between germline ends came to 8 bases. The CDR3 sequence is CASTEMNTEAFF. Here the CDR3 DNA reads TGTGCCAGTACGGAGATGAACACTGAAGCTTTCTTT.